The rows below give T cell receptor beta chains drawn from one sample of a study of metastatic and nonmetastatic thyroid tumors. From the PCR reads, TCRdb re-called clones with MiXCR. The sample consists of approximately 16,000 clones, 20% to 25% of them appearing once. The sequencing input was tumor tissue. These receptor sequences come from a male donor with papillary thyroid cancer or a benign thyroid nodule (not recorded which). Some clones in this sample may be carry-over from other donors' samples. Each CDR3 is given without its conserved first and last residue.

j_call | v_call | cdr3_aa
TRBJ1-2 | TRBV20-1 | SAYSGTGQDGYT
TRBJ1-3 | TRBV6-5 | ASSSTGTSGNTIY
TRBJ1-1 | TRBV5-1 | ASREGTVSEAF
TRBJ2-1 | TRBV6-2/TRBV6-3 | ASSYSLLRFGRLYNEQF
TRBJ2-7 | TRBV11-2 | ASSLLAGGTYEQY
TRBJ1-1 | TRBV19 | ASKFAEMNTEAF
TRBJ2-2 | TRBV7-9 | ASSSQSGSTGELF
TRBJ2-1 | TRBV6-1 | ASTEGIAVGEQF
TRBJ2-5 | TRBV7-2 | ASSLLAGDRETQY
TRBJ1-3 | TRBV18 | ASSPGQGAMDTIY
TRBJ1-5 | TRBV6-1 | ASSEAVAGRQPQH
TRBJ2-7 | TRBV28 | ASSLYGLAGGLSYEQY
TRBJ2-2 | TRBV6-2/TRBV6-3 | ASSRGQHTGELF
TRBJ2-7 | TRBV28 | ASRYNDDYEQY
TRBJ1-6 | TRBV5-8 | ASSPGGASPNSPLH
TRBJ2-7 | TRBV5-1 | ASSPSGGSSYEQY
TRBJ1-3 | TRBV6-1 | ASSEEGAWDGNTIY
TRBJ1-6 | TRBV2 | ASSDNSHSPLH
TRBJ2-1 | TRBV28 | ASKPPGRTKNEQF
TRBJ1-2 | TRBV11-1 | ASSQITMDRGRSGYT
TRBJ2-1 | TRBV27 | ASSEGYAYDREQF
TRBJ2-7 | TRBV4-1 | ASSQEGQGHEQY
TRBJ2-7 | TRBV28 | ASSLPGHWGYEQY
TRBJ2-2 | TRBV4-2 | ASSQLQPGELF
TRBJ1-1 | TRBV7-6 | ASSSPTVNTEAF
TRBJ1-2 | TRBV4-1 | ASSQEVARDYGYT
TRBJ2-5 | TRBV7-7 | DSSTDLGRAKY
TRBJ2-1 | TRBV10-1 | ASSEYPNNEQF
TRBJ1-6 | TRBV12-3/TRBV12-4 | ASSLEATGTGNSPLH
TRBJ2-7 | TRBV6-1 | ASSARTSGYEQY
TRBJ2-1 | TRBV12-3/TRBV12-4 | ASIFVSSASVNEQF
TRBJ1-4 | TRBV6-4 | ASGPGTGYEKLF
TRBJ1-6 | TRBV11-2 | ASSLAGSYNSPLH
TRBJ2-7 | TRBV29-1 | SVGSTYEQY
TRBJ1-6 | TRBV12-3/TRBV12-4 | ASTRGAGSPLH
TRBJ2-4 | TRBV20-1 | SARGEGAKNIQY
TRBJ1-2 | TRBV3-1 | ASSQTDRGSGYT
TRBJ1-5 | TRBV6-1 | ASKEGSSNQPQH
TRBJ2-1 | TRBV7-3 | VSSVVRGNERF
TRBJ1-2 | TRBV3-1 | ASSLNPALTGRGYT
TRBJ1-5 | TRBV7-8 | ASSPRQGAQPQH
TRBJ2-7 | TRBV28 | ASTRGGSSYEQY
TRBJ2-7 | TRBV11-2 | ASSSAGGAYEQY
TRBJ1-6 | TRBV6-4 | ASSVGPGGNSPLH
TRBJ2-1 | TRBV11-1 | ASSPPGLAGFNEQF
TRBJ2-7 | TRBV27 | ARSLYSGRTYEEY
TRBJ1-1 | TRBV20-1 | GHGTNPEAF
TRBJ1-2 | TRBV12-3/TRBV12-4 | ASSPDNYGYT
TRBJ2-3 | TRBV6-6 | ASSYSRVSTDTQY
TRBJ2-7 | TRBV10-3 | AISSDRGRYEQY
TRBJ1-4 | TRBV6-1 | ASRAEKLF